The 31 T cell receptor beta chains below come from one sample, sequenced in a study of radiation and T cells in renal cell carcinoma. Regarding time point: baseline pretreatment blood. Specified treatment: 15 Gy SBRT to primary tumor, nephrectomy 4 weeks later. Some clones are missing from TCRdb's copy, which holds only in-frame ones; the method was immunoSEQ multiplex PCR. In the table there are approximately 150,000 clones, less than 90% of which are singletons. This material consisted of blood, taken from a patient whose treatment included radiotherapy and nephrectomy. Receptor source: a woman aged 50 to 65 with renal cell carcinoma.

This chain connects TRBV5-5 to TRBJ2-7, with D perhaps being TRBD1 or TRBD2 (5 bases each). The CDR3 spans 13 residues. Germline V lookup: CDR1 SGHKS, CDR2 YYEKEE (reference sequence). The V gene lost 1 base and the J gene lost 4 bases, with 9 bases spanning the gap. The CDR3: CASSLWGFYEQYF. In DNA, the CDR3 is TGTGCCAGCAGCTTGTGGGGGTTTTACGAGCAGTACTTC.

CDR3 in DNA: TGTGCCAGCAGAGGACAGCCTGGGAGAGCTTTCTTT. Translated: CASRGQPGRAFF. The chain joins TRBV27 to TRBJ1-1; perhaps TRBD1 as D (6 bases). Germline CDR1 reads MNHEY; CDR2 reads SMNVEV (reference sequence). This CDR3 is built from 12 residues. Trimming shortened V by 6 bases and J by 10 bases, and 15 bases separated the two germline ends.

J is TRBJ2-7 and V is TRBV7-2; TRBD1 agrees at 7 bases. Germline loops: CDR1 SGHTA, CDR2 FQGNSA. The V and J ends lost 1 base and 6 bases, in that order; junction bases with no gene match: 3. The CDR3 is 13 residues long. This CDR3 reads CASSLGRGREQYF. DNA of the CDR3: TGTGCCAGCAGCTTAGGTAGGGGGCGCGAGCAGTACTTC.

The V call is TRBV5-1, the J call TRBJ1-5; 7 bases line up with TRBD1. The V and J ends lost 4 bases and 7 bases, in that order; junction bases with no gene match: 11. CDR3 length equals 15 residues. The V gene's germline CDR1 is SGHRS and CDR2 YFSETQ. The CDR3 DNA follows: TGCGCCAGCAGCCCCGGAGACAGGGAAGGACAGCCCCAGCATTTT. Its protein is CASSPGDREGQPQHF.

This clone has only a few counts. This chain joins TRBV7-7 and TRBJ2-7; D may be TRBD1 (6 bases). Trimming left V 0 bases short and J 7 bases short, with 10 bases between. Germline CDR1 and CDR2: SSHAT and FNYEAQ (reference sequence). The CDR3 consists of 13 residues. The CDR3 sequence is CASSLAATGEQYF. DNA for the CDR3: TGTGCCAGCAGCTTAGCTGCGACAGGAGAGCAGTACTTC.

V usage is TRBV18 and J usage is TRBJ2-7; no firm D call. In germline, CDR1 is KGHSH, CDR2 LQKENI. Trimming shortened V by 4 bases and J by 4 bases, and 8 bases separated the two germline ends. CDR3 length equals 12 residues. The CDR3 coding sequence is TGTGCCAGCTCACTTGAAGGGTACGAGCAGTACTTC. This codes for CASSLEGYEQYF.

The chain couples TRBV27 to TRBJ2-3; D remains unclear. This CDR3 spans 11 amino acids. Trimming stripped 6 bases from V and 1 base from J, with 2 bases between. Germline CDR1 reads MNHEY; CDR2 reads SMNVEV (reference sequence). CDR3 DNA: TGTGCCAGCAGACGCACAGATACGCAGTATTTT. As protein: CASRRTDTQYF.

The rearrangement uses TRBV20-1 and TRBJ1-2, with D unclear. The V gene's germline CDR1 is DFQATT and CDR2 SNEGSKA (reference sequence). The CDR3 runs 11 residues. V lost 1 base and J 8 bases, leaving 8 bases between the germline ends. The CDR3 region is CSARGALGYTF. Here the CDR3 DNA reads TGCAGTGCTAGAGGGGCCCTCGGCTACACCTTC.

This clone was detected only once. CDR3 in amino acids: CASSFPGTISSGNTIYF. The CDR3 coding sequence is TGTGCCAGCAGCTTTCCCGGGACTATAAGCTCTGGAAACACCATATATTTT. The rearrangement uses TRBV11-2 and TRBJ1-3, with D tentatively TRBD1 (5 bases). V lost 3 bases and J lost 0, with 15 bases in between. The CDR3 is made up of 17 amino acids. Germline V gene data show CDR1 as SGHAT and CDR2 as FQNNGV.

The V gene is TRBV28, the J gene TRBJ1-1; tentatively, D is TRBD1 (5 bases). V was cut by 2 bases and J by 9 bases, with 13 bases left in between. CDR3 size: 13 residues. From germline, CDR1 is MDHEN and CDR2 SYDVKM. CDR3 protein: CASSLVRESKAFF. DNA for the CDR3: TGTGCCAGCAGTTTAGTCAGGGAGTCCAAAGCTTTCTTT.

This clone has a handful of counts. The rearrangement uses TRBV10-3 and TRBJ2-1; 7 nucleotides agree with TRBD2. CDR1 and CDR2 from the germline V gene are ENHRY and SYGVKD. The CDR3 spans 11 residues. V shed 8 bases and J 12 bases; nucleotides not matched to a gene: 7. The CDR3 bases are TGTGCCATCTCAATAGCGGGTCCGCAGTTCTTC. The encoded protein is CAISIAGPQFF.

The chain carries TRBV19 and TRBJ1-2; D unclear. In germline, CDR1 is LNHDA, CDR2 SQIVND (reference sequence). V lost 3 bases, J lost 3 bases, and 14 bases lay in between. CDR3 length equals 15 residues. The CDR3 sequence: CASSMRTEEDYGYTF. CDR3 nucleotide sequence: TGTGCCAGTAGTATGCGGACGGAGGAGGACTATGGCTACACCTTC.

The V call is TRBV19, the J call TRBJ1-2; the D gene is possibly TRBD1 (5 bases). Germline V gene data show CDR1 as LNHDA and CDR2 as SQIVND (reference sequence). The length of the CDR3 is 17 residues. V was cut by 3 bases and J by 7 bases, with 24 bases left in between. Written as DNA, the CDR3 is TGTGCCAGTAGTATGGGGCTTCGGGGACCATTATTATCTGGCTACACCTTC. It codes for CASSMGLRGPLLSGYTF.

The CDR3 bases are TGTGCCAGCAGCTTATCGACAGGGACAGATACGCAGTATTTT. This gives the protein CASSLSTGTDTQYF. The gene calls are TRBV7-9 and TRBJ2-3; TRBD1 aligns across 7 bases. J lost 3 bases, V lost 2 bases, and 2 bases had no gene match. CDR1 is SEHNR and CDR2 is FQNEAQ in the germline V gene (reference sequence). The CDR3 has 14 residues.

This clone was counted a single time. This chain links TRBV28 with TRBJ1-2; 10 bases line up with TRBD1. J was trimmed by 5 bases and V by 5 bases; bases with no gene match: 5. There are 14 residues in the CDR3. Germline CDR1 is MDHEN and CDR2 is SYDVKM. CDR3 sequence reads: CASSLTGGRYGYTF. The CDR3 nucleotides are TGTGCCAGCAGTCTGACAGGGGGCCGGTATGGCTACACCTTC.

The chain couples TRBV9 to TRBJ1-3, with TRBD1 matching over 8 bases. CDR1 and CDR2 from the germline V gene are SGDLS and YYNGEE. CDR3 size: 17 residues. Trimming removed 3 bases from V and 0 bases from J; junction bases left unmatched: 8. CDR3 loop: CASSARDRRLSGNTIYF. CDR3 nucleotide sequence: TGTGCCAGCAGCGCCCGGGACAGGCGACTCTCTGGAAACACCATATATTTT.

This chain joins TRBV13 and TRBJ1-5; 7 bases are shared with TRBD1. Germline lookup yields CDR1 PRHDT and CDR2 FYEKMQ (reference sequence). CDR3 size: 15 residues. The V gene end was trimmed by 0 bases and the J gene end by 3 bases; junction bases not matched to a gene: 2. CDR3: CASSLGTGDNQPQHF. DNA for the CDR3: TGTGCCAGCAGCTTAGGTACAGGGGACAATCAGCCCCAGCATTTT.

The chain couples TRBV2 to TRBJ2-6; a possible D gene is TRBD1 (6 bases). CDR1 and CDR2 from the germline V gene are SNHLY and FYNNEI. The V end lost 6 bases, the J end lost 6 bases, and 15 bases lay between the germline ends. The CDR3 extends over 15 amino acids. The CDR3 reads CASRQGIGLANVLTF. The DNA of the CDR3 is TGTGCCAGCAGACAGGGTATAGGACTGGCCAACGTCCTGACTTTC.

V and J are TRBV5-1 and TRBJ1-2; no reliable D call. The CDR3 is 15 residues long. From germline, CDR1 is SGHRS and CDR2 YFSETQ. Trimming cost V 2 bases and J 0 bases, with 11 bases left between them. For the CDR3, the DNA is TGCGCCAGCAGCTTAAGTGGCCAATCTAACTATGGCTACACCTTC. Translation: CASSLSGQSNYGYTF.

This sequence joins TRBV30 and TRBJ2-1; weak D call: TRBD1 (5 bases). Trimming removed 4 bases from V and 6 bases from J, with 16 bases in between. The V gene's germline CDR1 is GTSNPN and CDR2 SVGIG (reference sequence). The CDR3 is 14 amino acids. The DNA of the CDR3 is TGTGCCTGGACGCAGGGCATACCCATCAATGAGCAGTTCTTC. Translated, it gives CAWTQGIPINEQFF.

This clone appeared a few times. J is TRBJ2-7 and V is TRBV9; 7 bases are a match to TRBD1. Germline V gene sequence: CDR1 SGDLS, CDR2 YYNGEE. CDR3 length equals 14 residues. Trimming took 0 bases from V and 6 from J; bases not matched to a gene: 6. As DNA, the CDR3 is TGTGCCAGCAGCGTAGTAGGGGACAGCAGCGAGCAGTACTTC. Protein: CASSVVGDSSEQYF. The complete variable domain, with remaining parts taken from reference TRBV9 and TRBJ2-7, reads DSGVTQTPKHLITATGQRVTLRCSPRSGDLSVYWYQQSLDQGLQFLIQYYNGEERAKGNILERFSAQQFPDLHSELNLSSLELGDSALYFCASSVVGDSSEQYFGPGTRLTVT.

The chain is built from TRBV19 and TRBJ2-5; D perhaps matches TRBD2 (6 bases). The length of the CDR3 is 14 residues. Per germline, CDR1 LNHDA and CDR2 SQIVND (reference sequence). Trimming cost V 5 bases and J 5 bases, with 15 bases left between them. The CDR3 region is CASSGGARGETQYF. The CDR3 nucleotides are TGTGCCAGTAGTGGAGGGGCTAGGGGCGAGACCCAGTACTTC. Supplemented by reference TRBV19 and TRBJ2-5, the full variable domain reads DGGITQSPKYLFRKEGQNVTLSCEQNLNHDAMYWYRQDPGQGLRLIYYSQIVNDFQKGDIAEGYSVSREKKESFPLTVTSAQKNPTAFYLCASSGGARGETQYFGPGTRLLVL.

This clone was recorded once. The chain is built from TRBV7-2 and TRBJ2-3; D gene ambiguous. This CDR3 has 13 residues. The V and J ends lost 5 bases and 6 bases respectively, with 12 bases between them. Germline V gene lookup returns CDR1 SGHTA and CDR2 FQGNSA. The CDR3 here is CASSPQSRDTQYF. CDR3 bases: TGTGCCAGCAGCCCCCAGAGTAGGGATACGCAGTATTTT.

DNA of the CDR3: TGTGCCAGCAGCGTCGGCAGCAACACCGGGGAGCTGTTTTTT. It is translated as CASSVGSNTGELFF. The chain carries TRBV6-4 and TRBJ2-2; D uncertain. The V end lost 6 bases, the J end lost 2 bases, and 10 bases lay between the germline ends. The germline CDR1 and CDR2 sequences are MRHNA and SNTAGT. The CDR3 spans 14 residues.

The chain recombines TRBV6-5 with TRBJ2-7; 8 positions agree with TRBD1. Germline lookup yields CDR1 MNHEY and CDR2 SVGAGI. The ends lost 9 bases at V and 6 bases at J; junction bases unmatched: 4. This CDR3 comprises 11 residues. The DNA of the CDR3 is TGTGCCAGTCGACAGGGGATCGAGCAGTACTTC. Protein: CASRQGIEQYF.

CDR3 sequence: CASSQSTGINSPLHF. In nucleotides, the CDR3 is TGCGCCAGCAGCCAAAGTACAGGAATCAATTCACCCCTCCACTTT. The rearrangement joins TRBV4-3 to TRBJ1-6; D possibly corresponds to TRBD1 (5 bases). The V end was cut by 2 bases, the J end by 7 bases, with 12 bases between. Germline CDR1 and CDR2: LGHNA and YSLEER. The CDR3 has 15 residues.

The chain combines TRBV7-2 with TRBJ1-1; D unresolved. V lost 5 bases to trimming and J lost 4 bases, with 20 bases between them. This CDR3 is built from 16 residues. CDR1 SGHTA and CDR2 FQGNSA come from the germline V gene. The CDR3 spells CASSPSLGELGTEAFF. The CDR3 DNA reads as TGTGCCAGCAGCCCCAGCCTTGGGGAGCTGGGCACTGAAGCTTTCTTT.

CDR3 protein: CASSQEGGLGYEQYF. As DNA, the CDR3 is TGTGCCAGCAGCCAAGAAGGGGGACTAGGCTACGAGCAGTACTTC. This sequence joins TRBV4-2 and TRBJ2-7; 8 bases agree with TRBD2. The V gene's germline CDR1 is LGHNA and CDR2 YNFKEQ. Trimming cost V 0 bases and J 3 bases; bases outside gene matches: 4. This CDR3 is built from 15 residues.

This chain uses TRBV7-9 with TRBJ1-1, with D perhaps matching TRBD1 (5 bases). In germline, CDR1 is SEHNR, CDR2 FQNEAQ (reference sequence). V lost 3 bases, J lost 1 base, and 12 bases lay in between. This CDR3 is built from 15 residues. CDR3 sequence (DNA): TGTGCCAGCAGCTTCGATTCCAGGGCGAACACTGAAGCTTTCTTT. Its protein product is CASSFDSRANTEAFF.

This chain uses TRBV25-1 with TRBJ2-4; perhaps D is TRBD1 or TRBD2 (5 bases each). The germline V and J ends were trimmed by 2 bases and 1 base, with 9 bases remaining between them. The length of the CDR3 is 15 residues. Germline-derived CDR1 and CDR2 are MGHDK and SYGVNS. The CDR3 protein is CASSEGGMAKNIQYF. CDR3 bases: TGTGCCAGCAGTGAAGGGGGTATGGCCAAAAACATTCAGTACTTC.

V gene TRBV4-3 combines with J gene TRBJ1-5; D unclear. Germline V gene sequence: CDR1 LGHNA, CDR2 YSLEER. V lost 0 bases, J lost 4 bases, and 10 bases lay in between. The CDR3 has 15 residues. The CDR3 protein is CASSQDLGRNQPQHF. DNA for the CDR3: TGCGCCAGCAGCCAAGATCTTGGAAGGAATCAGCCCCAGCATTTT.